This TCR beta chain was documented in a study of blood T cell repertoires in COVID-19. Study in general: T cells, B-cell-depleted T cells, or PBMCs provided the cDNA or gDNA that served as material.

The CDR3 is 13 residues long. Trimming pared 0 bases from V and 2 bases from J, leaving 4 bases between. Germline assignment: CDR1 SGDLS and CDR2 YYNGEE. How the authors handled the data: Reference gene primer amplification gave estimated nucleated cell counts. Sequencing was performed with immunoSEQ multiplex PCR; in TCRdb, only in-frame clones are kept and a portion is missing. That table supplies the V and J calls and clone size; D and trimming were determined from the DNA. This table has approximately 80,000 clones, 70% to 85% appearing once. This clonotype was obtained from a man aged 50-59 years with active or convalescent COVID-19. The sequencing sample was made of peripheral blood. The gene calls are TRBV9 and TRBJ2-3; D is ambiguous. Here the CDR3 DNA reads TGTGCCAGCAGCGTAGTGGCCACAGATACGCAGTATTTT. This translates into CASSVVATDTQYF.